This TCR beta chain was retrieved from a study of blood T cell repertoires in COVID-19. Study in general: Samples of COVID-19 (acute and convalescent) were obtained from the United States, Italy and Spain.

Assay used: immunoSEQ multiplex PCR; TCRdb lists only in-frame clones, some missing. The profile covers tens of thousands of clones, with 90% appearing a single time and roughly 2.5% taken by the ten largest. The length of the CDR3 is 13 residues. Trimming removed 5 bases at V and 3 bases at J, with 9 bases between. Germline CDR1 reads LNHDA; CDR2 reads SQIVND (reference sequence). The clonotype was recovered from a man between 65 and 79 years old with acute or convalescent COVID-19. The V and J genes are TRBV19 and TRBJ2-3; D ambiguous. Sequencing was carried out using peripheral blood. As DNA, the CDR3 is TGTGCCAGTAGTCCGGTCCTGACAGATACGCAGTATTTT. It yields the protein CASSPVLTDTQYF.